Following are 18 T cell receptor beta chains from one sample sequenced in a study of blood T cell repertoires in COVID-19. Assay: immunoSEQ multiplex PCR; the TCRdb copy retains only in-frame clones and omits some. Of about 110,000 clones listed, 70% to 90% are singletons. Sequencing input: peripheral blood. These receptors originate from a human donor in a cohort sampled during active COVID-19.

This rearrangement joins TRBV30 to TRBJ2-5; 8 bases agree with TRBD1. The CDR3 has 13 residues. The V and J ends lost 7 bases and 6 bases, in that order; junction bases with no gene match: 10. Germline V gene sequence: CDR1 GTSNPN, CDR2 SVGIG (reference sequence). The CDR3 region has the DNA TGTGCCTTGACGCCGGGACAGGAAAAGACCCAGTACTTC. It encodes CALTPGQEKTQYF.

The gene calls are TRBV11-1 and TRBJ1-2; D is uncertain. CDR3 size: 12 residues. With 2 bases removed from V and 8 bases from J, the gap between germline ends came to 9 bases. In germline, CDR1 is SGHAT, CDR2 FQDESV (reference sequence). The CDR3 reads CASSLSGEGYTF. CDR3 nucleotide sequence: TGTGCCAGCAGCTTAAGCGGCGAAGGCTACACCTTC.

This clone came up once. The chain recombines TRBV29-1 with TRBJ2-5, with 9 bases that match TRBD1. CDR3 length: 14 amino acids. J gave up 3 bases and V 6 bases, and 8 bases lay outside the gene matches. Germline assignment: CDR1 SQVTM and CDR2 ANQGSEA. The CDR3 bases are TGCAGCGTGGGGGACAGGGAGGGTAAAGAGACCCAGTACTTC. Protein sequence: CSVGDREGKETQYF. Together with reference TRBV29-1 and TRBJ2-5, the CDR3 gives the full variable domain: SAVISQKPSRDICQRGTSLTIQCQVDSQVTMMFWYRQQPGQSLTLIATANQGSEATYESGFVIDKFPISRPNLTFSTLTVSNMSPEDSSIYLCSVGDREGKETQYFGPGTRLLVL.

The gene calls are TRBV2 and TRBJ1-1, with TRBD1 identical over 8 bases. J was trimmed by 4 bases and V by 9 bases; bases with no gene match: 1. The CDR3 has 11 amino acids. CDR1 is SNHLY, CDR2 FYNNEI, per germline. The CDR3 protein is CASTGGTEAFF. The CDR3 nucleotides read TGTGCCAGTACAGGGGGCACTGAAGCTTTCTTT.

The chain combines TRBV9 with TRBJ2-3, with 9 bases that match TRBD2. Germline V CDR1 and CDR2: SGDLS, YYNGEE. The CDR3 has 14 amino acids. The V and J ends lost 6 bases and 3 bases, in that order; junction bases with no gene match: 5. CDR3 amino acids: CASKPGLATDTQYF. The CDR3 DNA sequence: TGTGCCAGCAAACCGGGACTAGCTACAGATACGCAGTATTTT.

The chain combines TRBV25-1 with TRBJ2-1; 10 bases are a match to TRBD2. The CDR3 is made up of 15 amino acids. CDR1 MGHDK and CDR2 SYGVNS come from the germline V gene. Trimming removed 8 bases from V and 5 bases from J; junction bases left unmatched: 9. The CDR3 DNA reads as TGTGCCAGCGTGCCTAGACTAGCGGGTGACAATGAGCAGTTCTTC. Its protein is CASVPRLAGDNEQFF.

V gene TRBV20-1 combines with J gene TRBJ2-5, with TRBD2 matching 10 bases. Unmatched junction bases numbered 12, after V lost 3 bases and J lost 2 bases. The CDR3 length is 17 residues. CDR1 is DFQATT, CDR2 SNEGSKA, per germline (reference sequence). CDR3 loop: CSASPRLAGASQETQYF. The CDR3 bases are TGCAGTGCTAGTCCCCGGCTAGCGGGGGCCTCACAAGAGACCCAGTACTTC.

This clone appeared a few times. This sequence joins TRBV2 and TRBJ1-5, with 7 bases matching TRBD1. The V and J ends lost 4 bases and 2 bases, in that order; junction bases with no gene match: 5. Germline CDR1 SNHLY, CDR2 FYNNEI. CDR3 length: 15 residues. The CDR3 DNA follows: TGTGCCAGCAGTGTACAGGGGATTGGCAATCAGCCCCAGCATTTT. Amino acid sequence: CASSVQGIGNQPQHF.

The chain uses TRBV6-6 and TRBJ2-7; 10 bases match TRBD1. The CDR3 runs to 15 residues. V trimming: 6 bases; J trimming: 3 bases; junction bases outside the gene matches: 8. Germline V gene data show CDR1 as MNHNY and CDR2 as SVGAGI (reference sequence). CDR3 nucleotides: TGTGCCAGCAGACCCGGGACAGGGGTTGGCTACGAGCAGTACTTC. Amino acid sequence: CASRPGTGVGYEQYF.

The V and J genes are TRBV5-4 and TRBJ1-1; D remains unclear. Trimming cost V 0 bases and J 2 bases, with 5 bases left between them. The germline gives CDR1 SGHNT, CDR2 YYREEE (reference sequence). The CDR3 spans 13 residues. CDR3 loop: CASSLAQNTEAFF. The CDR3 DNA reads as TGTGCCAGCAGCTTGGCACAAAACACTGAAGCTTTCTTT.

CDR3: CASNYRGDGYEQYF. The CDR3 DNA reads TGTGCCAGCAATTACAGGGGGGACGGCTACGAGCAGTACTTC. The V and J genes are TRBV27 and TRBJ2-7, with 8 bases that match TRBD1. The CDR3 has 14 amino acids. V lost 7 bases to trimming and J lost 3 bases; unmatched junction nucleotides: 8. Germline CDR1 MNHEY, CDR2 SMNVEV (reference sequence).

This chain joins TRBV18 and TRBJ2-7; TRBD2 matches 11 bases. CDR1 is KGHSH and CDR2 is LQKENI in the germline V gene. J was trimmed by 3 bases and V by 5 bases; bases with no gene match: 0. The CDR3 has 13 amino acids. The CDR3 sequence is CASSTSGGYEQYF. The CDR3 region has the DNA TGTGCCAGCTCAACTAGCGGGGGCTACGAGCAGTACTTC.

The genes are TRBV5-1 and TRBJ2-1, with 10 bases fitting TRBD2. There are 17 residues in the CDR3. Germline assignment: CDR1 SGHRS and CDR2 YFSETQ. The ends lost 3 bases at V and 9 bases at J; junction bases unmatched: 15. The CDR3 protein is CASSWGRLAGDSSEQFF. CDR3 nucleotides: TGCGCCAGCAGCTGGGGCCGTCTAGCGGGAGATTCAAGTGAGCAGTTCTTC.

This chain joins TRBV7-9 and TRBJ2-7, with D possibly being TRBD2 (6 bases). The germline V gene has CDR1 SEHNR and CDR2 FQNEAQ (reference sequence). V lost 5 bases, J lost 6 bases, and 14 bases lay in between. The CDR3 extends over 13 amino acids. In DNA, the CDR3 is TGTGCCAGCAGCAGCTTGGGAGGTGGCGAGCAGTACTTC. Its protein is CASSSLGGGEQYF.

This clone showed up just once. The rearrangement uses TRBV11-2 and TRBJ1-2; tentative D call: TRBD1 (6 bases). The germline gives CDR1 SGHAT, CDR2 FQNNGV. V lost 2 bases and J 3 bases, leaving 10 bases between the germline ends. The CDR3 has 14 amino acids. The CDR3 sequence is CASSLWGGDYGYTF. CDR3 sequence (DNA): TGTGCCAGCAGCTTATGGGGGGGCGACTATGGCTACACCTTC.

The chain carries TRBV10-3 and TRBJ1-1; no definite D call. The CDR3 is 15 amino acids. Germline CDR1 is ENHRY and CDR2 is SYGVKD. V shed 3 bases and J shed 4 bases, with 15 bases lying between them. CDR3 coding DNA: TGTGCCATCAGTGACGCTAGTGGCGCTTCCACTGAAGCTTTCTTT. Translation: CAISDASGASTEAFF.

The chain combines TRBV5-4 with TRBJ2-2, with TRBD2 identical over 8 bases. CDR1 and CDR2 from the germline V gene are SGHNT and YYREEE (reference sequence). The CDR3 length is 17 residues. J lost 0 bases, V lost 0 bases, and 4 bases had no gene match. The CDR3 bases are TGTGCCAGCAGCTTGGGAATAGCGGGGACGAACACCGGGGAGCTGTTTTTT. Protein product: CASSLGIAGTNTGELFF.

The genes are TRBV5-4 and TRBJ2-2, with D unresolved. Trimming removed 0 bases at V and 4 bases at J, with 7 bases between. Germline assignment: CDR1 SGHNT and CDR2 YYREEE (reference sequence). The CDR3 is 14 residues long. The CDR3 spells CASSLVSGTGELFF. In nucleotides, the CDR3 is TGTGCCAGCAGCTTGGTATCCGGCACCGGGGAGCTGTTTTTT.